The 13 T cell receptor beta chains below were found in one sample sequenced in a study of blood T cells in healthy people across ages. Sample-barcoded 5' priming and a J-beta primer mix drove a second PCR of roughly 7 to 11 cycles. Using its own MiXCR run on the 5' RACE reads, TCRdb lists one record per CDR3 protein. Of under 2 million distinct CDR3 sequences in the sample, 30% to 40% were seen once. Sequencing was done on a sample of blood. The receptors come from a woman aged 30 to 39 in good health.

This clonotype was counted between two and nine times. The CDR3 loop is CASSVRQGGGYGYTF. For the CDR3, the DNA is TGTGCCAGCAGTGTTAGACAGGGGGGGGGCTATGGCTACACCTTC. This chain uses TRBV27 with TRBJ1-2, with 9 nucleotides matching TRBD1. The V gene's germline CDR1 is MNHEY and CDR2 SMNVEV (reference sequence). This CDR3 spans 15 amino acids. V shed 5 bases, J shed 4 bases, and the junction held 8 bases outside the gene matches.

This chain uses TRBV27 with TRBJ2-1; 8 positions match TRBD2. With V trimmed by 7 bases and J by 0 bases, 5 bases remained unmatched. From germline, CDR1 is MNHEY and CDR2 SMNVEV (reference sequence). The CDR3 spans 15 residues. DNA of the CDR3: TGTGCCAGCAAAACCGGGGGGGCCTCCTACAATGAGCAGTTCTTC. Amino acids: CASKTGGASYNEQFF.

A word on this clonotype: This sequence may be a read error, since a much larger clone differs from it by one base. In DNA, the CDR3 is TGCAGTAGATTGGGTAGGAGAGCCTACGAGCAGTACTTC. Translation: CSRLGRRAYEQYF. The rearrangement uses TRBV29-1 and TRBJ2-7; D unclear. Germline V CDR1 and CDR2: SQVTM, ANQGSEA. The CDR3 has 13 amino acids.

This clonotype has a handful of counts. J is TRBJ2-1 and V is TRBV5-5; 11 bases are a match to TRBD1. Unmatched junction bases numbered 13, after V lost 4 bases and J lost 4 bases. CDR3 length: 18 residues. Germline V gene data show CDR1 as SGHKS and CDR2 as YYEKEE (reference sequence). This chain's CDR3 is CASSPSPDRGLGYNEQFF. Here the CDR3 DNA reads TGTGCCAGCAGCCCCTCACCGGACAGGGGGCTTGGGTACAATGAGCAGTTCTTC.

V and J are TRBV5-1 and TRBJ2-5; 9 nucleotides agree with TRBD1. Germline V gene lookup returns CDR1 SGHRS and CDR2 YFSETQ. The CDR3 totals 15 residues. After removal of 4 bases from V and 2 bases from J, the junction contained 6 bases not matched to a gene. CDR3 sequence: CASSLQGTGQETQYF. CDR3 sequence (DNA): TGCGCCAGCAGCCTACAAGGGACAGGGCAAGAGACCCAGTACTTC.

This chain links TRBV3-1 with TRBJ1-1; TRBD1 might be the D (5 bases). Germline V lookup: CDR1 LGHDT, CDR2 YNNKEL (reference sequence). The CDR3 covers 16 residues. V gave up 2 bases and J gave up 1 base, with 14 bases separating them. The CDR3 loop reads CASSQRGGSGNTEAFF. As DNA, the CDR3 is TGTGCCAGCAGCCAAAGGGGCGGGTCAGGGAACACTGAAGCTTTCTTT.

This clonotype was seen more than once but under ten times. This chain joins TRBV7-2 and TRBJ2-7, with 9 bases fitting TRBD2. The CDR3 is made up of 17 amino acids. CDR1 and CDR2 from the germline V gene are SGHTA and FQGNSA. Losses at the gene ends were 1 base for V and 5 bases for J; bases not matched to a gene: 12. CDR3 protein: CASSLVVWAGGPHEQYF. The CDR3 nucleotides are TGTGCCAGCAGCTTAGTCGTTTGGGCGGGAGGGCCCCACGAGCAGTACTTC.

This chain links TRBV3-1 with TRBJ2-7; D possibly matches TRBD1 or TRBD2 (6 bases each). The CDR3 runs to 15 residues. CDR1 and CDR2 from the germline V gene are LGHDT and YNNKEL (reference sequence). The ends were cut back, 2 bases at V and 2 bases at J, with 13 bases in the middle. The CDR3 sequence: CASSQRGLAAYEQYF. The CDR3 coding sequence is TGTGCCAGCAGCCAACGGGGGCTAGCAGCCTACGAGCAGTACTTC.

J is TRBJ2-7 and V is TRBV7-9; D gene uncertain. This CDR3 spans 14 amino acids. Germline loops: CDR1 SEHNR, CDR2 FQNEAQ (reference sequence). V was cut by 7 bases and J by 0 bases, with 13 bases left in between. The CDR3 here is CASTPKDISYEQYF. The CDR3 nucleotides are TGTGCCAGCACCCCAAAGGATATCTCCTACGAGCAGTACTTC.

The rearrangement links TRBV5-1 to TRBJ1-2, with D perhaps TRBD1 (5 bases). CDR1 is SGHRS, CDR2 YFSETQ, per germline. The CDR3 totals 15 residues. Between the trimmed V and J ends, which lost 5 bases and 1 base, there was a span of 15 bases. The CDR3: CASRDNSNVNYGYTF. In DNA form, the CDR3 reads TGCGCCAGCAGGGACAACAGCAACGTTAACTATGGCTACACCTTC.

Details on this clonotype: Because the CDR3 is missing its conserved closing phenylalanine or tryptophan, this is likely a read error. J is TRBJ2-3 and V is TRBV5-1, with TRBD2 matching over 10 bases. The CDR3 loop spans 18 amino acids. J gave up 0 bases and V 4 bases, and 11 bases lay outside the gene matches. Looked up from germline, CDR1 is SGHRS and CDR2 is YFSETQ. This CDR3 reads CASSKLLAGMSSTDTQYL. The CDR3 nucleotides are TGCGCCAGCAGCAAGTTACTAGCGGGAATGTCTAGCACAGATACGCAGTATTTG.

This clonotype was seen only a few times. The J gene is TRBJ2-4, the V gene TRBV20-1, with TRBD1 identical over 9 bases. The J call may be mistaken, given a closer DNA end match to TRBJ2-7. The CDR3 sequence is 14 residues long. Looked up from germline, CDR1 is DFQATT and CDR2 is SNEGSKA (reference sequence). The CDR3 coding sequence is TGCAGTGCAACCGCCGGGACAGGGACCTACGAGCAGTACTTC. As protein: CSATAGTGTYEQYF.

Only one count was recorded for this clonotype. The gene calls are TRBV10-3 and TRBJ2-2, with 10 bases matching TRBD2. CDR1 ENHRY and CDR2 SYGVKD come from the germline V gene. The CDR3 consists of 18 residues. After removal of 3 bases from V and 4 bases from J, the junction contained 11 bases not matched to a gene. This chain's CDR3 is CAISDRTSGSGGTGELFF. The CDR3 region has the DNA TGTGCCATCAGTGACCGGACTAGCGGTAGCGGGGGCACCGGGGAGCTGTTTTTT.